The subject of this entry is one TCR beta chain. Its antigen is as yet unknown. This entry is derived from a study of CD8+ T cells in alopecia areata. Treatment defined: oral pan-JAK inhibitor, 5-10 mg twice daily. Starting from PBMCs, sorting isolated CD4+ and CD8+ T cells. Findings and caveats of the study: Tofacitinib yielded significantly lower scalp clonality and fewer expanded CD8+ clones among the top 100. With tofacitinib ongoing, many expanded lesional clones persisted in both scalp and blood.

The sequencing template was cDNA reverse transcribed from extracted RNA. Data came from immunoSEQ multiplex PCR; TCRdb stores just in-frame clones and leaves some out. The sample contains about 190,000 clones, roughly 53% of which appear only once. The receptor comes from a human donor with alopecia areata. The source was CD8+ T cells sorted from blood, collected at week 24, from a patient treated with tofacitinib.

The CDR3 DNA follows: TGTGCTAGTGGCTATCCAACGGCGGGACAGACAGCCGTCCCCTACGAGCAGTACTTC. The encoded protein is CASGYPTAGQTAVPYEQYF. The chain has TRBV12-5 and TRBJ2-7; D might be TRBD1 (7 bases). The CDR3 has 19 residues. V lost 6 bases to trimming and J lost 2 bases, with 29 bases between them. Germline V gene lookup returns CDR1 LGHNT and CDR2 FRNRAP.